This T cell receptor beta chain was captured by sequencing in a study of T cells in Graves' hyperthyroidism and ophthalmopathy. Study results and limitations: In the analysis, a 13 V-J model separated ophthalmopathy from stable hyperthyroidism.

This clonotype has a count of ten or more. What it binds is unknown. Germline CDR1 LGHDT, CDR2 YNNKEL (reference sequence). V dropped 4 bases and J dropped 7 bases, with 16 bases sitting between them. This CDR3 has 15 amino acids. Using RNA transcripts as the source, TCR beta CDR3 regions were amplified. First-round RT-PCR of the TCR CDR3 relied on the HTBI primer set. MiXCR, applied by TCRdb to the multiplex PCR reads, yields one record per CDR3 protein. Found here are around 530,000 distinct CDR3 sequences, over 15% of them singletons; the top ten hold approximately 16%. The TCR was taken from a woman under 30 with Graves' ophthalmopathy. The rearrangement uses TRBV3-1 and TRBJ1-4; D is perhaps TRBD1 (6 bases). Sequenced sample: blood. The CDR3 DNA is TGTGCCAGCAGCCGGACAGTCGGAGAAGGTGAAAAACTGTTTTTT. Amino acids: CASSRTVGEGEKLFF. Full variable domain (rest looked up from reference TRBV3-1 and TRBJ1-4): DTAVSQTPKYLVTQMGNDKSIKCEQNLGHDTMYWYKQDSKKFLKIMFSYNNKELIINETVPNRFSPKSPDKAHLNLHINSLELGDSAVYFCASSRTVGEGEKLFFGSGTQLSVL.